This section outlines one TCR beta chain sequence together with its context. An end of the junction differs from the germline gene, which may be a read error. This entry is derived from a study of control samples from healthy donors and cancer patients. Clones were read by immunoSEQ multiplex PCR, and TCRdb kept only the in-frame ones, dropping some. The top ten hold 3.5% to 4% of the sample, which has about 50,000 clones, approximately 94% seen once. The CDR3 extends over 15 amino acids. Germline V gene sequence: CDR1 MDHEN, CDR2 SYDVKM. This chain connects TRBV28 to TRBJ1-1; D not certain. Sequenced sample: blood. This receptor was taken from a man aged 30-40 years in good health. The CDR3 coding sequence is TGTGCCAGCAGTGTATGGACGGGTCTAAGGACTGAAGCTTTCTTT. It encodes CASSVWTGLRTEAFF. The full variable domain, in which reference TRBV28 and TRBJ1-1 provide the parts outside the CDR3, is DVKVTQSSRYLVKRTGEKVFLECVQDMDHENMFWYRQDPGLGLRLIYFSYDVKMKEKGDIPEGYSVSREKKERFSLILESASTNQTSMYLCASSVWTGLRTEAFFGQGTRLTVV.